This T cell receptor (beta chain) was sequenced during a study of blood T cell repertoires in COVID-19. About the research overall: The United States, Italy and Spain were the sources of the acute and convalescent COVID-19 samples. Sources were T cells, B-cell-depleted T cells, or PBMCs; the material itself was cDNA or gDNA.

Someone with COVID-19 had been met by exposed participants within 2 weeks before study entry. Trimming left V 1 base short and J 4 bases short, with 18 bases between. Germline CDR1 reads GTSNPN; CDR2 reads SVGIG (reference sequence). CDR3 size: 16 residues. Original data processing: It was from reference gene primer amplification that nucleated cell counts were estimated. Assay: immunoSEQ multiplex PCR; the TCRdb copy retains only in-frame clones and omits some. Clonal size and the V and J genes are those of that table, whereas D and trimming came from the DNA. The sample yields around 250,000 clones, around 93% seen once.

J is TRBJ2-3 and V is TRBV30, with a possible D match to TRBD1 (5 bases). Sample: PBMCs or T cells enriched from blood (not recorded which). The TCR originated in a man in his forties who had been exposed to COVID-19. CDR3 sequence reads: CAWSDYTDMSADTQYF. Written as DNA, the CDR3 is TGTGCCTGGAGTGACTACACGGACATGTCCGCAGATACGCAGTATTTT.